This is a list of T cell receptor beta chains from one sample in a study of cytomegalovirus exposure and HLA in healthy donors. TCRdb's table, derived via immunoSEQ multiplex PCR, lists solely in-frame clones and lacks some. The table includes 60,000 to 85,000 clones, roughly 81% detected once. Source material: PBMCs. The origin of the receptors is a human donor in good health. The CDR3 runs from the conserved cysteine through the conserved F or W. Each record gives: D gene, J gene, V gene, clone size, CDR3 protein, CDR3 DNA. The D gene is left open where the match is weak. Clone size is stated in some rows and not others, as once, few, many or a class when expanded.

TRBD1	TRBJ1-2	TRBV25-1	-	CAAGTGGGYTF	TGTGCCGCTGGGACAGGGGGAGGCTACACCTTC
TRBD1	TRBJ2-5	TRBV18	-	CASSPGQGQETQYF	TGTGCCAGCTCACCGGGACAGGGCCAAGAGACCCAGTACTTC
-	TRBJ1-5	TRBV6-5	-	CASSLNGGGNQPQHF	TGTGCCAGCAGTCTAAACGGTGGCGGAAATCAGCCCCAGCATTTT
-	TRBJ2-7	TRBV5-4	-	CASSEQGKGYEQYF	TGTGCCAGCAGCGAACAGGGAAAAGGCTACGAGCAGTACTTC
-	TRBJ1-5	TRBV5-1	few	CASSLRVEQPQHF	TGCGCCAGCAGCTTGCGGGTGGAGCAGCCCCAGCATTTT
-	TRBJ2-1	TRBV4-1	-	CASSQPAISSYNEQFF	TGCGCCAGCAGCCAGCCAGCGATTAGCTCCTACAATGAGCAGTTCTTC
TRBD1	TRBJ2-1	TRBV7-9	once	CASSSNRGGSYNEQFF	TGTGCCAGCAGCTCGAACAGGGGTGGCTCCTACAATGAGCAGTTCTTC
-	TRBJ2-7	TRBV6-1	-	CASSVGGTGVYEQYF	TGTGCCAGCAGTGTGGGGGGGACAGGTGTTTACGAGCAGTACTTC
TRBD1	TRBJ1-4	TRBV30	-	CAWSVRVVGGGEKLFF	TGTGCCTGGAGTGTACGGGTAGTAGGGGGCGGTGAAAAACTGTTTTTT
-	TRBJ1-4	TRBV18	-	CASSPVPNEKLFF	TGTGCCAGCTCTCCGGTACCTAATGAAAAACTGTTTTTT
TRBD1	TRBJ1-4	TRBV25-1	few	CASSKGAGEEKLFF	TGTGCCAGCTCCAAGGGGGCAGGGGAAGAAAAACTGTTTTTT
TRBD1	TRBJ1-1	TRBV5-1	few	CASSSTGLVTEAFF	TGCGCCAGCAGCTCGACAGGGTTAGTAACTGAAGCTTTCTTT
-	TRBJ1-5	TRBV6-1	-	CASSRVTVTQPQHF	TGTGCCAGCTCTAGAGTGACAGTGACGCAGCCCCAGCATTTT
-	TRBJ2-7	TRBV29-1	once	CSGGRSNEQYF	TGCAGCGGAGGAAGGAGTAACGAGCAGTACTTC
-	TRBJ2-5	TRBV5-1	-	CASSLAGQGPGETQYF	TGCGCCAGCAGCTTGGCAGGTCAGGGTCCGGGCGAGACCCAGTACTTC
-	TRBJ2-5	TRBV14	few	CASSQVGKRAQETQYF	TGTGCCAGCAGCCAAGTGGGGAAGCGGGCTCAAGAGACCCAGTACTTC
-	TRBJ1-1	TRBV10-3	-	CAIGWQGNTEAFF	TGTGCCATCGGTTGGCAGGGGAACACTGAAGCTTTCTTT
TRBD1	TRBJ2-1	TRBV13	-	CASSTRGLSEQFF	TGTGCCAGCTCAACCAGGGGGCTGAGCGAGCAGTTCTTC
-	TRBJ2-1	TRBV10-3	-	CAISVEADEQFF	TGTGCCATCAGTGTGGAGGCAGATGAGCAGTTCTTC
-	TRBJ2-3	TRBV4-1	once	CASSQGGSGSTDTQYF	TGCGCCAGCAGCCAAGGTGGTTCCGGGAGCACAGATACGCAGTATTTT
-	TRBJ2-2	TRBV7-9	-	CASSPGTTNTGELFF	TGTGCCAGCAGCCCCGGGACAACGAACACCGGGGAGCTGTTTTTT
TRBD2	TRBJ2-7	TRBV4-1	-	CASSQEPSGAFYEQYF	TGCGCCAGCAGCCAAGAACCTAGCGGGGCCTTCTACGAGCAGTACTTC
-	TRBJ1-1	TRBV28	-	CASSLGVNTEAFF	TGTGCCAGCAGTTTAGGAGTGAACACTGAAGCTTTCTTT
TRBD2	TRBJ2-5	TRBV7-9	-	CASSLEGGLRETQYF	TGTGCCAGCAGCTTAGAGGGAGGGCTCCGAGAGACCCAGTACTTC
TRBD2	TRBJ2-1	TRBV27	-	CASSPRTSGRRGWGEQFF	TGTGCCAGCAGTCCCCGGACTAGCGGGAGGAGGGGTTGGGGTGAGCAGTTCTTC
-	TRBJ1-5	TRBV30	-	CAWSAQGISNQPQHF	TGTGCCTGGAGTGCACAGGGAATTAGCAATCAGCCCCAGCATTTT
-	TRBJ1-2	TRBV7-6	few	CASSTHNGAHGYTF	TGTGCCAGCAGCACCCACAATGGGGCGCATGGCTACACCTTC
-	TRBJ1-3	TRBV30	-	CAFSSGLSGNTIYF	TGTGCCTTCTCGTCAGGGCTTTCTGGAAACACCATATATTTT
-	TRBJ1-1	TRBV6-4	-	CASSDSIQGRTFF	TGTGCCAGCAGTGACTCCATACAGGGCAGGACTTTCTTT
TRBD1	TRBJ1-2	TRBV2	-	CASSVTGGGDGYTF	TGTGCCAGCAGTGTTACAGGGGGCGGGGATGGCTACACCTTC
TRBD1	TRBJ1-2	TRBV27	-	CASSLPGGYGYTF	TGTGCCAGCAGTTTACCAGGGGGCTATGGCTACACCTTC
TRBD1	TRBJ1-1	TRBV19	-	CASSIAGGMAEAFF	TGTGCCAGTAGTATAGCAGGGGGTATGGCTGAAGCTTTCTTT
-	TRBJ1-1	TRBV7-9	few	CASSSPGEAFF	TGTGCCAGCAGCTCCCCAGGGGAAGCTTTCTTT
TRBD1	TRBJ1-1	TRBV4-2	-	CASSQDYRGLMNTEAFF	TGTGCCAGCAGCCAAGATTATAGGGGGCTCATGAACACTGAAGCTTTCTTT
TRBD2	TRBJ2-1	TRBV28	-	CASSSFPLAGGTYNEQFF	TGTGCCAGCAGTTCGTTCCCCCTGGCGGGAGGAACCTACAATGAGCAGTTCTTC
TRBD1	TRBJ2-7	TRBV27	-	CASTKSGQGGPSYEQYF	TGTGCCAGCACAAAATCCGGACAGGGGGGCCCTTCCTACGAGCAGTACTTC
-	TRBJ1-1	TRBV5-1	once	CASSSGADTEAFF	TGCGCCAGCAGCTCAGGGGCGGACACTGAAGCTTTCTTT